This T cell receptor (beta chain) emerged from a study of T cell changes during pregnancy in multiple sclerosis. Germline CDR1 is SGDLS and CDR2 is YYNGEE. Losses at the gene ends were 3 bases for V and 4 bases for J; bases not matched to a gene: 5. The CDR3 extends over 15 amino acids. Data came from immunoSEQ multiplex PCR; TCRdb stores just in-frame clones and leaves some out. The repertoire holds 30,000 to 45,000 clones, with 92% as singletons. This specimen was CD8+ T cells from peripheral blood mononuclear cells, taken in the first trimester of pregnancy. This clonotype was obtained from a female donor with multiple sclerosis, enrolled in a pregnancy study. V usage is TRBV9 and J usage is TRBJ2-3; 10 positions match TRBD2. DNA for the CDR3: TGTGCCAGCAGCGAAAGCGGGGGGGCGTCAGATACGCAGTATTTT. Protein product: CASSESGGASDTQYF.